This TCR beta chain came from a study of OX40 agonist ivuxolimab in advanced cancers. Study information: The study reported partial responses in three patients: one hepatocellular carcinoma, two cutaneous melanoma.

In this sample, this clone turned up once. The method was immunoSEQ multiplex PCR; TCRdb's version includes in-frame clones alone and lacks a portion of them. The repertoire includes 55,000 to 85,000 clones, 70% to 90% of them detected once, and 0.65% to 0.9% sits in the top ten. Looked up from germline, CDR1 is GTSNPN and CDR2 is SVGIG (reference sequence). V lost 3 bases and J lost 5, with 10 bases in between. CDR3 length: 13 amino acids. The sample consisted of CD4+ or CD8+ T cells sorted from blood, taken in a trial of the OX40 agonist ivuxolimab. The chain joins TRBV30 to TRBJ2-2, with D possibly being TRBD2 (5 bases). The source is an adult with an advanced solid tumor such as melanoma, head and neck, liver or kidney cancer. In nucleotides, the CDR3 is TGTGCCTGGAGAGACACGGGGACCGGGGAGCTGTTTTTT. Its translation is CAWRDTGTGELFF.